This TCR beta chain was retrieved from a study of cytomegalovirus exposure and HLA in healthy donors. This PCR relied on a set of 60 Vbeta primers and 13 Jbeta primers. Only in-frame clones appear in the TCRdb table, and some are missing; sequencing was by immunoSEQ multiplex PCR. The data contain 87,000 or so clones, about 75% of them singletons. Per germline, CDR1 SGHTS and CDR2 YDEGEE. Trimming cost V 4 bases and J 3 bases, with 11 bases left between them. The CDR3 sequence is 14 residues long. The rearrangement joins TRBV5-8 to TRBJ1-5; the D gene is possibly TRBD1 (6 bases). The source is a woman between 35 and 50 years old in good health and CMV-seronegative. Sequenced sample: PBMCs. The CDR3 coding sequence is TGTGCCAGCAGCCCACAGGGCACCAATCAGCCCCAGCATTTT. Translated: CASSPQGTNQPQHF.